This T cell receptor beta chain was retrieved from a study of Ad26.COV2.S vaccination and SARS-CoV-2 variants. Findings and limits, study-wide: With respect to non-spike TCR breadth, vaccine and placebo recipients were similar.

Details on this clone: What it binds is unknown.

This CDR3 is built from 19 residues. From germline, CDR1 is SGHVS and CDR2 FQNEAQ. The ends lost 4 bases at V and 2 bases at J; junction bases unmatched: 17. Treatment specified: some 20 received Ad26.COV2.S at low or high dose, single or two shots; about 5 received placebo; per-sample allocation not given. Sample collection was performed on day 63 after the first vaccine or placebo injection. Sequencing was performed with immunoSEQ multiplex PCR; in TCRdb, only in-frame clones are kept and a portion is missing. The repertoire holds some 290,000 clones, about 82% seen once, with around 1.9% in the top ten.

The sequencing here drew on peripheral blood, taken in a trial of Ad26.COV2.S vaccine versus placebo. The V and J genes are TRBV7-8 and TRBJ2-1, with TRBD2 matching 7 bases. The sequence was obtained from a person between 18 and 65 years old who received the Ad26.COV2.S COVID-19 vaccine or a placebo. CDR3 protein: CASSSIRGLLAVPYNEQFF. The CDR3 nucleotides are TGTGCCAGCAGCTCTATTCGGGGCCTCCTAGCGGTCCCCTACAATGAGCAGTTCTTC.